What follows is one T cell receptor beta chain and its context. In the authors' workflow: Estimated nucleated cell counts came from reference gene primer amplification. The assay was immunoSEQ multiplex PCR, and TCRdb's table has in-frame clones only and misses some. V and J calls and clone size are those listed in that table; D and trimming were worked out from the DNA. The sample has about 260,000 clones, under 90% seen once. The record originates from a study of blood T cell repertoires in COVID-19. J lost 3 bases, V lost 7 bases, and 13 bases had no gene match. CDR1 and CDR2 from the germline V gene are SGHRS and YFSETQ. This CDR3 comprises 17 residues.

The chain uses TRBV5-1 and TRBJ2-2; 9 nucleotides match TRBD2. Sequenced sample: peripheral blood. The clonotype comes from a woman aged 50 to 60 who had recovered from COVID-19. The CDR3 protein is CASARGGLSSDTGELFF. The CDR3 coding sequence is TGCGCCAGCGCGCGGGGGGGCTTATCTTCGGACACCGGGGAGCTGTTTTTT. Full variable domain (missing parts from reference TRBV5-1 and TRBJ2-2): KAGVTQTPRYLIKTRGQQVTLSCSPISGHRSVSWYQQTPGQGLQFLFEYFSETQRNKGNFPGRFSGRQFSNSRSEMNVSTLELGDSALYLCASARGGLSSDTGELFFGEGSRLTVL.